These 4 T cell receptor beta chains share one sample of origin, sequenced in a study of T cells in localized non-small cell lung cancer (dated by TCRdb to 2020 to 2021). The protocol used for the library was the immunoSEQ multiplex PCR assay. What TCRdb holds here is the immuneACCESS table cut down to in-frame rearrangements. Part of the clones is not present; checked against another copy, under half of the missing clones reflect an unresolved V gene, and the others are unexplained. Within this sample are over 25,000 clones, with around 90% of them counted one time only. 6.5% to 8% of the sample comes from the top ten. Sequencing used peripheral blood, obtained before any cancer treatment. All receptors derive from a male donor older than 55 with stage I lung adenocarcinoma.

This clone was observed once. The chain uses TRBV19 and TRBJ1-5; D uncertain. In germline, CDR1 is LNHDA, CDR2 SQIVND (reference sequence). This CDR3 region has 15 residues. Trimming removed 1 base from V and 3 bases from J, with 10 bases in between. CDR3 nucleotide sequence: TGTGCCAGTAGTATAGTTTTCGGGGTCAATCAGCCCCAGCATTTT. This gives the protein CASSIVFGVNQPQHF.

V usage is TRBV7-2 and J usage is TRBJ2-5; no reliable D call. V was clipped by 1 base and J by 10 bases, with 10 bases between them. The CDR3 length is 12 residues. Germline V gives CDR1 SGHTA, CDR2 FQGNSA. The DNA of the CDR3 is TGTGCCAGCAGCTTAGTTGTGTGGGACCAGTACTTC. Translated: CASSLVVWDQYF.

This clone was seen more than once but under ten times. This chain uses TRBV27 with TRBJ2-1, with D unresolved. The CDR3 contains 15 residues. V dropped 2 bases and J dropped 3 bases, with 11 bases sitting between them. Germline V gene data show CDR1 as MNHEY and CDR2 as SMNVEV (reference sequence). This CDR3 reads CASSLEPWGYNEQFF. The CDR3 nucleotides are TGTGCCAGCAGTTTAGAGCCCTGGGGCTACAATGAGCAGTTCTTC.

CDR3 DNA sequence: TGTGCCAGCAGCTTAGTCCCGGGGACTAGCACAGATACGCAGTATTTT. This codes for CASSLVPGTSTDTQYF. V and J are TRBV7-8 and TRBJ2-3, with D perhaps matching TRBD2 (6 bases). Looked up from germline, CDR1 is SGHVS and CDR2 is FQNEAQ. Trimming took off 1 base at V and 0 bases at J, with 11 bases between the two ends. This CDR3 has 16 residues.